This T cell receptor beta chain was sequenced for a study of blood T cell repertoires in COVID-19. Whole-study context: Sample material is recorded as cDNA or gDNA derived from T cells, B-cell-depleted T cells, or PBMCs.

Trimming removed 8 bases from V and 4 bases from J; junction bases left unmatched: 9. Germline CDR1 is SEHNR and CDR2 is FQNEAQ (reference sequence). The CDR3 totals 14 residues. The method was immunoSEQ multiplex PCR; TCRdb's version includes in-frame clones alone and lacks a portion of them. Among a few hundred thousand clones, approximately 85% were seen once, and the ten largest hold 1.6%. The TCR originated in a woman aged 50 to 60 with acute or convalescent COVID-19. Sequencing input: peripheral blood. The chain combines TRBV7-9 with TRBJ2-7; 9 bases map to TRBD1. The CDR3 DNA follows: TGTGCCAGCTCCGCGGGGACAGGGCAATACGAGCAGTACTTC. Amino acids: CASSAGTGQYEQYF. The full variable domain, completed using reference TRBV7-9 and TRBJ2-7, is DTGVSQNPRHKITKRGQNVTFRCDPISEHNRLYWYRQTLGQGPEFLTYFQNEAQLEKSRLLSDRFSAERPKGSFSTLEIQRTEQGDSAMYLCASSAGTGQYEQYFGPGTRLTVT.